Below are 10 T cell receptor beta chains sequenced from a single sample in a study of shared clonotypes between healthy human individuals. Assay used: immunoSEQ multiplex PCR; TCRdb lists only in-frame clones, some missing. Of 950,000 to 1,100,000 clones detected, 78% appear once; the ten largest clones hold more than 0.55%. Sample: memory CD4+ T cells from PBMCs. Subset indicated: CD45RA-negative fraction. The receptors originated from a man younger than 30 in good health. Some clones in this sample may be carry-over from other donors' samples.

In its sample, this clone was seen once. The J gene is TRBJ2-3, the V gene TRBV5-1, with D possibly matching TRBD1 (6 bases). Germline CDR1 reads SGHRS; CDR2 reads YFSETQ. Trimming took 1 base from V and 0 from J, leaving 15 bases between them. CDR3 size: 17 residues. CDR3 sequence (DNA): TGCGCCAGCAGCTTGAACAGCGGCAGGGGCAGCACAGATACGCAGTATTTT. Translation: CASSLNSGRGSTDTQYF. The variable domain in full, completed from reference TRBV5-1 and TRBJ2-3, reads KAGVTQTPRYLIKTRGQQVTLSCSPISGHRSVSWYQQTPGQGLQFLFEYFSETQRNKGNFPGRFSGRQFSNSRSEMNVSTLELGDSALYLCASSLNSGRGSTDTQYFGPGTRLTVL.

This chain uses TRBV5-4 with TRBJ2-7; 12 positions match TRBD2. Germline CDR1 reads SGHNT; CDR2 reads YYREEE (reference sequence). The CDR3 consists of 16 residues. Trimming cost V 3 bases and J 7 bases; bases outside gene matches: 11. The DNA of the CDR3 is TGTGCCAGCAGCTACCACGTTACTAGCGGGAGGCATGAGCAGTACTTC. The encoded protein is CASSYHVTSGRHEQYF.

Comments on this clone: This likely traces to a read error, being one base from a far larger clone. The chain uses TRBV10-3 and TRBJ1-1; D unclear. V lost 6 bases and J lost 1, with 3 bases in between. The CDR3 loop spans 11 amino acids. The germline V gene encodes CDR1 ENHRY and CDR2 SYGVKD. The CDR3 DNA sequence: TGTGCCATCAGGAGGAACACTGAAGCTTTCTTT. This codes for CAIRRNTEAFF.

This clone was seen a single time. The genes are TRBV27 and TRBJ2-6; D ambiguous. CDR3 length equals 10 residues. V dropped 5 bases and J dropped 13 bases, with 6 bases sitting between them. In germline, CDR1 is MNHEY, CDR2 SMNVEV (reference sequence). As DNA, the CDR3 is TGTGCCAGCAGTCCCCGTGTCCTGACTTTC. This translates into CASSPRVLTF.

The chain links TRBV28 to TRBJ1-2; a weak D match, TRBD1 (6 bases). This CDR3 contains 15 residues. Germline V CDR1 and CDR2: MDHEN, SYDVKM. Trimming cost V 1 base and J 5 bases, with 14 bases left between them. CDR3 nucleotides: TGTGCCAGCAGTTTATCTCCGGGGGCTGGTTATGGCTACACCTTC. It specifies CASSLSPGAGYGYTF.

This clone appeared once. The chain recombines TRBV6-4 with TRBJ2-2; D ambiguous. The V gene's germline CDR1 is MRHNA and CDR2 SNTAGT. The germline V and J ends were trimmed by 6 bases and 4 bases, with 12 bases remaining between them. This CDR3 region has 14 residues. CDR3 DNA: TGTGCCAGCAGGCCCTTTACGAGCACCGGGGAGCTGTTTTTT. This codes for CASRPFTSTGELFF.

This clone was detected ten times or more. Other DNA sequences in this sample translate to the same CDR3. V is TRBV5-1 and J is TRBJ2-1, with 12 bases fitting TRBD2. This CDR3 contains 14 residues. J was trimmed by 7 bases and V by 3 bases; bases with no gene match: 2. The germline V gene encodes CDR1 SGHRS and CDR2 YFSETQ. CDR3 sequence: CASSSGTSGNEQFF. Here the CDR3 DNA reads TGCGCCAGCAGCTCTGGGACTAGCGGGAATGAGCAGTTCTTC.

This clone was counted only a few times. V is TRBV9 and J is TRBJ1-5; D not certain. Germline V gives CDR1 SGDLS, CDR2 YYNGEE. V lost 4 bases and J lost 3, with 14 bases in between. This CDR3 is 15 amino acids long. CDR3 loop: CASSTSDGINQPQHF. CDR3 coding DNA: TGTGCCAGCAGCACTTCGGACGGAATCAATCAGCCCCAGCATTTT.

The chain couples TRBV19 to TRBJ2-6; D remains unclear. With 6 bases removed from V and 0 bases from J, the gap between germline ends came to 15 bases. CDR1 is LNHDA, CDR2 SQIVND, per germline (reference sequence). This CDR3 spans 17 amino acids. CDR3 bases: TGTGCCAGTAGCATAAGTCGTGCGGTCTCTGGGGCCAACGTCCTGACTTTC. Its protein is CASSISRAVSGANVLTF.

This clone was seen just once. This sequence joins TRBV28 and TRBJ2-6; 7 bases match TRBD1. Per the germline V gene, CDR1 is MDHEN and CDR2 is SYDVKM. The CDR3 length is 20 residues. Trimming removed 6 bases from V and 0 bases from J; junction bases left unmatched: 17. CDR3 DNA sequence: TGTGCCAGCAGACCCCTGGCGGCCAGGGGGTATAGCTCTGGGGCCAACGTCCTGACTTTC. Translation: CASRPLAARGYSSGANVLTF.